The entry below gives a single TCR beta chain sequence along with its context. Its antigen remains unknown. This entry comes from a study of siplizumab effects on memory and regulatory T cells. Findings and limits, study-wide: Versus 25% to 30% in controls, the mappable alloreactive CD4+ clones averaged about 74% Treg-derived with siplizumab.

Germline V lookup: CDR1 LGHNT, CDR2 FRNRAP. V lost 6 bases to trimming and J lost 5 bases, with 14 bases between them. CDR3 length: 13 amino acids. Generated by immunoSEQ multiplex PCR, the TCRdb table keeps only in-frame clones and is missing some. The sample contains 90,000 to 95,000 clones, approximately 96% of which appear only once. Input material: naive CD4+ T cells sorted from blood. The TCR sequence derives from a human donor in good health. J is TRBJ2-7 and V is TRBV12-5; tentatively, D is TRBD1 (5 bases). The CDR3 is CASGLHGADEQYF. The CDR3 DNA reads as TGTGCTAGTGGATTACATGGGGCGGACGAGCAGTACTTC.